This is a list of T cell receptor beta chains from one sample in a study of technical replicates of blood from several donors. Only in-frame clones appear in the TCRdb table, and some are missing; sequencing was by immunoSEQ multiplex PCR. The sample carries some 74,000 clones, about 89% recorded once. Sequencing input: T cells isolated from PBMCs. Receptors were obtained from a human donor in good health. CDR3s include the opening cysteine and the closing phenylalanine or tryptophan. The D gene is left open where the match is weak. Expanded clones get a size class; other rows say once, few or many, or leave the size out.

clone size	V gene	D gene	J gene	CDR3 DNA	CDR3 protein
once	TRBV6-5	NA	TRBJ2-7	TGTGCCAGCAGTTACTCGATCTCGGGAAACGAGCAGTACTTC	CASSYSISGNEQYF
NA	TRBV6-5	TRBD1	TRBJ2-7	TGTGCCAGCAGTTACCCGGACAGGGGGAACGAGCAGTACTTC	CASSYPDRGNEQYF
NA	TRBV7-9	NA	TRBJ1-2	TGTGCCAGCAGCCCCTCAGGGATAAACGACTATGGCTACACCTTC	CASSPSGINDYGYTF
NA	TRBV19	NA	TRBJ2-7	TGTGCCAGTAGTAATCCGGGTACTGGTGTCGAGCAGTACTTC	CASSNPGTGVEQYF
NA	TRBV23-1	NA	TRBJ1-1	TGCGCCAGCAGTCTCGACAGCCAGAACACTGAAGCTTTCTTT	CASSLDSQNTEAFF
once	TRBV5-1	NA	TRBJ2-1	TGCGCCAGCAGCCATCCGGGACTGGAGAACAATGAGCAGTTCTTC	CASSHPGLENNEQFF
once	TRBV11-2	TRBD2	TRBJ2-7	TGTGCCAGCAGCTTTCCTAGCGGAGGGACCTACGAGCAGTACTTC	CASSFPSGGTYEQYF
NA	TRBV19	TRBD1	TRBJ1-2	TGTGCCAGTAGTACCCCAGGGGGCGACTATGGCTACACCTTC	CASSTPGGDYGYTF
NA	TRBV4-2	TRBD2	TRBJ2-1	TGTGCCAGCAGCCAAGGCTCCAGCGGGAGTACTGAGCAGTTCTTC	CASSQGSSGSTEQFF
NA	TRBV5-4	TRBD1	TRBJ1-2	TGTGCCAGCAGGGATCCCGGGACAGGGGGAGACTATGGCTACACCTTC	CASRDPGTGGDYGYTF
NA	TRBV6-4	TRBD1	TRBJ2-2	TGTGCCAGCAGCCTCGGGACAGGGGGCCTCGGGGAGCTGTTTTTT	CASSLGTGGLGELFF
NA	TRBV28	TRBD1	TRBJ2-7	TGTGCCAGCAGCAGAACAGGGGGCATCATTAACGAGCAGTACTTC	CASSRTGGIINEQYF
NA	TRBV6-5	NA	TRBJ1-1	TGTGCCAGCAGTCCGGGACAATCAACCAAAGCTTTCTTT	CASSPGQSTKAFF
few	TRBV2	NA	TRBJ1-1	TGTGCCAGCAGTGAGAGATTGAACACTGAAGCTTTCTTT	CASSERLNTEAFF
NA	TRBV11-2	TRBD1	TRBJ1-3	TGTGCCAGCAGCACCGTACAGGGGTACGGAAACACCATATATTTT	CASSTVQGYGNTIYF
NA	TRBV5-8	TRBD2	TRBJ2-5	TGTGCCAGCAGCTCGAGAATAGCGGGAAGGGAGACCCAGTACTTC	CASSSRIAGRETQYF
NA	TRBV28	NA	TRBJ2-1	TGTGCCAGCAGTCCCCGGCGGGGATACAATGAGCAGTTCTTC	CASSPRRGYNEQFF
NA	TRBV9	NA	TRBJ2-1	TGTGCCAGCAGCGTAGCGGGGAAGGGTATGGACAATGAGCAGTTCTTC	CASSVAGKGMDNEQFF
NA	TRBV27	NA	TRBJ2-7	TGTGCCAGCAGTTTAGCGTCTTCGCTCCTCTACGAGCAGTACTTC	CASSLASSLLYEQYF
NA	TRBV29-1	NA	TRBJ2-1	TGCAGCTTCCCGTCGAGCTCCTACAATGAGCAGTTCTTC	CSFPSSSYNEQFF
NA	TRBV11-1	NA	TRBJ1-2	TGTGCCAGCAGCTTCTCGACAACCACCTATGGCTACACCTTC	CASSFSTTTYGYTF
NA	TRBV10-3	NA	TRBJ2-3	TGTGCCATCAGTGAGTCCGGTCCAGGACAGTTGACCACAGATACGCAGTATTTT	CAISESGPGQLTTDTQYF
NA	TRBV7-2	TRBD2	TRBJ2-5	TGTGCCAGCAGCCCTCACTTTCCTTTTAGCGGGAGGGCCAGTGGGACCCAGTACTTC	CASSPHFPFSGRASGTQYF
NA	TRBV29-1	NA	TRBJ2-2	TGCAGCGTGGGCGAGAACACCGGGGAGCTGTTTTTT	CSVGENTGELFF
NA	TRBV29-1	TRBD1	TRBJ1-1	TGCAGCGTCAGCGGGACAGGGGCTTTTTTGGGTGAAGCTTTCTTT	CSVSGTGAFLGEAFF
NA	TRBV19	NA	TRBJ1-1	TGTGCCAGTAGCCAACAGGGAGTCTTGGCAAAGAACACTGAAGCTTTCTTT	CASSQQGVLAKNTEAFF
once	TRBV6-5	NA	TRBJ2-2	TGTGCCAGCAGTTACCAGACTACCGGGGAGCTGTTTTTT	CASSYQTTGELFF
NA	TRBV9	NA	TRBJ2-1	TGTGCCAGCAGCGTAGATCCCGGGAGCATGAATGAGCAGTTCTTC	CASSVDPGSMNEQFF
NA	TRBV29-1	NA	TRBJ1-2	TGCAGCGTTGAACAGGGCAGCTACACCTTC	CSVEQGSYTF
NA	TRBV7-3	TRBD1	TRBJ2-5	TGTGCCAGCAGCCATAGAGACAGGGGAGAGGAGACCCAGTACTTC	CASSHRDRGEETQYF
NA	TRBV9	TRBD2	TRBJ2-2	TGTGCCAGCTCTAGCGGGAGGGCCGCGAACACCGGGGAGCTGTTTTTT	CASSSGRAANTGELFF
once	TRBV7-8	TRBD2	TRBJ2-1	TGTGCCAGCAGCTTAGTGCAGCGGGAGGGTACAAATGAGCAGTTCTTC	CASSLVQREGTNEQFF
NA	TRBV19	NA	TRBJ1-1	TGTGCCAGTAGATGGTTAACGGACACTGAAGCTTTCTTT	CASRWLTDTEAFF
NA	TRBV5-6	NA	TRBJ1-1	TGTGCCAGCAGCTTGAATCCAGTTGAAGCTTTCTTT	CASSLNPVEAFF
NA	TRBV2	NA	TRBJ2-1	TGTGCCAGCAAGGCCGACTTTAACAATGAGCAGTTCTTC	CASKADFNNEQFF
NA	TRBV5-1	TRBD2	TRBJ2-1	TGCGCCAGCAGCTTGACTAGCGGGAGGCCCTATGAGCAGTTCTTC	CASSLTSGRPYEQFF
NA	TRBV6-1	TRBD2	TRBJ2-7	TGTGCCAGCAGTGAAAGCCTAGCGGGACTCTCCTACGAGCAGTACTTC	CASSESLAGLSYEQYF